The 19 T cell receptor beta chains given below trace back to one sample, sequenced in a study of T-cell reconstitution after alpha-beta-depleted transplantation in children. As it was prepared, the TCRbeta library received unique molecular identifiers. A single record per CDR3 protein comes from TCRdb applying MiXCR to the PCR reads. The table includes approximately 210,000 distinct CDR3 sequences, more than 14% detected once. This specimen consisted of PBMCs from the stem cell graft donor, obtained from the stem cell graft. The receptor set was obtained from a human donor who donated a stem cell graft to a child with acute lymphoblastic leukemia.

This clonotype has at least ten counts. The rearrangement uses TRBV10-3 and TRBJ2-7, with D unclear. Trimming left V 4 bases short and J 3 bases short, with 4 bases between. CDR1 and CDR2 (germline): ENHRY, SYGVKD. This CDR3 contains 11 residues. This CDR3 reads CAISGSYEQYF. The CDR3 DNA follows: TGTGCCATCAGTGGCAGCTACGAGCAGTACTTC.

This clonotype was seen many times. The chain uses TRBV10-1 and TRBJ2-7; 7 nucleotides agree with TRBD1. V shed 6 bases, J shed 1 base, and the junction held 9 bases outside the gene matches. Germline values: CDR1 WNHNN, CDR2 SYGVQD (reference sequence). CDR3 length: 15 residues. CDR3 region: CASRRPQGKSYEQYF. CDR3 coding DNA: TGCGCCAGCAGGCGACCACAGGGGAAGTCCTACGAGCAGTACTTC.

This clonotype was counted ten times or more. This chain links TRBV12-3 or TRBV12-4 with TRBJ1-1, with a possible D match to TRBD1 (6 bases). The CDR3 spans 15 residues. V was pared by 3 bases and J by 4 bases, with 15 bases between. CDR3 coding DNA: TGTGCCAGCAGTTTTCCTAACAGGGAGAGCACTGAAGCTTTCTTT. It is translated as CASSFPNRESTEAFF.

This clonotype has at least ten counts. CDR3 bases: TGCGCCAGCAGCTCGGGGACTAGCGGGAGGCCCGGGGAGCTGTTTTTT. Translation gives CASSSGTSGRPGELFF. The rearrangement links TRBV5-1 to TRBJ2-2; the match to TRBD2 covers 15 bases. Germline lookup yields CDR1 SGHRS and CDR2 YFSETQ. This CDR3 contains 16 residues. V lost 3 bases to trimming and J lost 6 bases; unmatched junction nucleotides: 3.

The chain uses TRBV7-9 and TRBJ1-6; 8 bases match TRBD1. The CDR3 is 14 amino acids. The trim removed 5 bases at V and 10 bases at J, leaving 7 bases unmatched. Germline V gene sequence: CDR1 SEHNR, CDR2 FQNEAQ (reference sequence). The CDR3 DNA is TGTGCCAGCAGCCACGGACAGGGTGGCTCACCCCTCCACTTT. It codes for CASSHGQGGSPLHF.

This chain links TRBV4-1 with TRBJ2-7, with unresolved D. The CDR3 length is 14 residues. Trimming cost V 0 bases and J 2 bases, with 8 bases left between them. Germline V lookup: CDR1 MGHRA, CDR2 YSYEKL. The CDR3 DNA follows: TGCGCCAGCAGCCAAGAGGCAACAGCCTACGAGCAGTACTTC. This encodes CASSQEATAYEQYF.

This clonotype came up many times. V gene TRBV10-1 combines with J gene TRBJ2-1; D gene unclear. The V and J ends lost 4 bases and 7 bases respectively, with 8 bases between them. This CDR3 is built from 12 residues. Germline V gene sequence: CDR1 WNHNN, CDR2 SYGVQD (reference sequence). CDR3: CASSASSNEQFF. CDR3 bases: TGCGCCAGCAGTGCTAGTTCGAATGAGCAGTTCTTC.

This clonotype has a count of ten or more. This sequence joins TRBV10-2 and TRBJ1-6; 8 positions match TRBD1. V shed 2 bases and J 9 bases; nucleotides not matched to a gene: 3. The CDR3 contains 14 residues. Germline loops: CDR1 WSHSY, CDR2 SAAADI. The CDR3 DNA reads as TGCGCCAGCAGTGAGGACAGGGGCTTTTCACCCCTCCACTTT. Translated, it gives CASSEDRGFSPLHF.

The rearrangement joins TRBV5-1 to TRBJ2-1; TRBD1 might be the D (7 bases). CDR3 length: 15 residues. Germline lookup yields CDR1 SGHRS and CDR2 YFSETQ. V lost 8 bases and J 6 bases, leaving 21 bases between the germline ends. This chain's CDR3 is CASLLGTAGINEQFF. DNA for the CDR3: TGCGCCAGTCTTCTGGGGACAGCGGGCATCAATGAGCAGTTCTTC.

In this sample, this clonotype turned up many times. CDR3 protein: CSARARTSSTTVHNEQYF. In DNA, the CDR3 is TGCAGTGCTAGGGCAAGGACTAGCTCTACTACCGTCCATAACGAGCAGTACTTC. The J gene is TRBJ2-7, the V gene TRBV20-1; the match to TRBD2 covers 8 bases. The CDR3 sequence is 18 residues long. Germline values: CDR1 DFQATT, CDR2 SNEGSKA (reference sequence). The V segment lost 3 bases and the J segment 5 bases; nucleotides outside the gene matches: 21.

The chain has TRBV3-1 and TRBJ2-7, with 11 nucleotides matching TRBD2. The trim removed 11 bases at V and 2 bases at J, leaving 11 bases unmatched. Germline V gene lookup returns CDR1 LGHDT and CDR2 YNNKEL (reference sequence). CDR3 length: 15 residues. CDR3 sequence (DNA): TGTGCCTCCTGCCGCCCTAGCGGGGGGACCTACGAGCAGTACTTC. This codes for CASCRPSGGTYEQYF.

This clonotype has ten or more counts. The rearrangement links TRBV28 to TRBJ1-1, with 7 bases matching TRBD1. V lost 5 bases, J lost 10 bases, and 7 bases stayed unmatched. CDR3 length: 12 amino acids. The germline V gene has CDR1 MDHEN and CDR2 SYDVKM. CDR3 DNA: TGTGCCAGCAGTACTCCGAGGGACAGAGCTTTCTTT. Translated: CASSTPRDRAFF.

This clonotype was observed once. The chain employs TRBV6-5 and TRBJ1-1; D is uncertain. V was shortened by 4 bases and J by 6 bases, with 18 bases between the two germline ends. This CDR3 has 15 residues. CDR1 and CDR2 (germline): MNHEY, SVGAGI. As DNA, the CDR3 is TGTGCCAGCAGTTTTGGGGAGGTCGCGATCGCTGAAGCTTTCTTT. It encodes CASSFGEVAIAEAFF.

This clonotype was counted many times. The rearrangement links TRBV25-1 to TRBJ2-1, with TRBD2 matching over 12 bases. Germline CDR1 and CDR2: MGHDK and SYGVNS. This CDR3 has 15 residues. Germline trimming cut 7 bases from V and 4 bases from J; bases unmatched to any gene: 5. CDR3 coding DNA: TGTGCCAGCACCTTAACTAGCGGGAGGTACAATGAGCAGTTCTTC. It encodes CASTLTSGRYNEQFF.

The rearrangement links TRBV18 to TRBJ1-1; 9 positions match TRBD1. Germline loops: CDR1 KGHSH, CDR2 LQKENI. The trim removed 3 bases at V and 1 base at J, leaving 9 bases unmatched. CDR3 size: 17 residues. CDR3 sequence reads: CASSPGTGWMGNTEAFF. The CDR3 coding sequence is TGTGCCAGCTCACCGGGGACAGGGTGGATGGGGAACACTGAAGCTTTCTTT.

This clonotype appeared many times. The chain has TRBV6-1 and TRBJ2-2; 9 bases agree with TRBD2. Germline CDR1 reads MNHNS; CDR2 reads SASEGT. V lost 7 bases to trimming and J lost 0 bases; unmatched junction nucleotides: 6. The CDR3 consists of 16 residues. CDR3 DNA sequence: TGTGCCAGCAATAAGGCGGGAGGGACGAACACCGGGGAGCTGTTTTTT. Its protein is CASNKAGGTNTGELFF.

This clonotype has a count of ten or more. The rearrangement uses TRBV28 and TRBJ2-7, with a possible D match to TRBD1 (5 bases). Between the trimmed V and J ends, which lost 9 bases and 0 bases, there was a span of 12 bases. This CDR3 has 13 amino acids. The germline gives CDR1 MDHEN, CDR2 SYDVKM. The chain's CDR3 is CASEDTGSYEQYF. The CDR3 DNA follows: TGTGCCAGTGAGGACACTGGCTCCTACGAGCAGTACTTC.

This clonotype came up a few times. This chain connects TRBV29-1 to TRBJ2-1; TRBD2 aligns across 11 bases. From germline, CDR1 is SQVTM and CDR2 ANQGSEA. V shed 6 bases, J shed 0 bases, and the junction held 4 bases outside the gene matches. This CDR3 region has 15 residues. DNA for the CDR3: TGCAGCGTGACTAGCGGGAAAAGCTCCTACAATGAGCAGTTCTTC. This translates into CSVTSGKSSYNEQFF.

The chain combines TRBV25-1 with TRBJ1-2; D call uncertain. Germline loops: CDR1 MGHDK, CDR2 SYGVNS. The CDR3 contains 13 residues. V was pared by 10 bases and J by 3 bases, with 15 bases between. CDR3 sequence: CATQRWADYGYTF. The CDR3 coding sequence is TGTGCCACCCAACGGTGGGCAGACTATGGCTACACCTTC.